These 14 T cell receptor beta chains share one sample of origin, sequenced in a study of blood T cell repertoires in COVID-19. The assay was immunoSEQ multiplex PCR, and TCRdb's table has in-frame clones only and misses some. The sample has around 180,000 clones, 70% to 90% seen once. The sample taken for sequencing was peripheral blood. Receptors originate from a woman aged 25 to 39 with active or convalescent COVID-19.

This clone was seen a single time. V and J are TRBV7-9 and TRBJ2-1; 8 bases line up with TRBD2. The CDR3 sequence is 16 residues long. Germline CDR1 is SEHNR and CDR2 is FQNEAQ (reference sequence). V lost 5 bases to trimming and J lost 7 bases; unmatched junction nucleotides: 13. In nucleotides, the CDR3 is TGTGCCAGCAGCCCTCCGGTGGGAGGCGGGGGGAATGAGCAGTTCTTC. Amino acids: CASSPPVGGGGNEQFF.

The rearrangement uses TRBV11-2 and TRBJ1-1; D perhaps matches TRBD1 (6 bases). Germline CDR1 is SGHAT and CDR2 is FQNNGV. The length of the CDR3 is 13 residues. The ends were cut back, 5 bases at V and 5 bases at J, with 12 bases in the middle. CDR3 nucleotide sequence: TGTGCCAGCAGCGCACAGGGAGAAACTGAAGCTTTCTTT. This codes for CASSAQGETEAFF.

This sequence joins TRBV11-2 and TRBJ2-7, with D possibly TRBD2 on 5 matching bases. Germline V CDR1 and CDR2: SGHAT, FQNNGV. The CDR3 is 12 amino acids. The V and J ends lost 3 bases and 10 bases respectively, with 13 bases between them. The CDR3 sequence is CASSFGIKEQYF. DNA for the CDR3: TGTGCCAGCAGCTTCGGGATTAAAGAACAGTACTTC.

The chain links TRBV7-2 to TRBJ2-3; D possibly corresponds to TRBD2 (7 bases). This CDR3 has 19 residues. With 0 bases removed from V and 4 bases from J, the gap between germline ends came to 23 bases. Germline CDR1 is SGHTA and CDR2 is FQGNSA. CDR3 DNA sequence: TGTGCCAGCAGCTTAGCGGGGTACGATGGGGCGGGGGCCTCAGATACGCAGTATTTT. Translating it yields CASSLAGYDGAGASDTQYF. Full variable domain (rest looked up from reference TRBV7-2 and TRBJ2-3): GAGVSQSPSNKVTEKGKDVELRCDPISGHTALYWYRQSLGQGLEFLIYFQGNSAPDKSGLPSDRFSAERTGGSVSTLTIQRTQQEDSAVYLCASSLAGYDGAGASDTQYFGPGTRLTVL.

The V call is TRBV29-1, the J call TRBJ1-2; 10 positions match TRBD1. CDR1 is SQVTM, CDR2 ANQGSEA, per germline. Losses at the gene ends were 5 bases for V and 8 bases for J; bases not matched to a gene: 8. The CDR3 totals 13 residues. The CDR3 region has the DNA TGCAGCGTTCCGGGACAGGGGACGGGAGGCTACACCTTC. This sequence encodes CSVPGQGTGGYTF.

The chain joins TRBV7-2 to TRBJ2-4; 10 bases are a match to TRBD1. CDR1 SGHTA and CDR2 FQGNSA come from the germline V gene. The junction had 10 bases not matched to a gene; V was cut back by 5 bases and J by 0 bases. The CDR3 sequence is 18 residues long. CDR3 amino acids: CASSPDRGDSIAKNIQYF. The CDR3 nucleotides read TGTGCCAGCAGCCCGGACAGGGGGGATTCCATAGCCAAAAACATTCAGTACTTC.

The V and J genes are TRBV7-2 and TRBJ2-1, with TRBD2 identical over 8 bases. Germline CDR1 and CDR2: SGHTA and FQGNSA. This CDR3 is built from 16 residues. With V trimmed by 3 bases and J by 3 bases, 7 bases remained unmatched. CDR3 protein: CASSFTSGPNYNEQFF. The CDR3 nucleotides are TGTGCCAGCAGCTTTACTAGCGGACCTAACTACAATGAGCAGTTCTTC.

This chain uses TRBV2 with TRBJ1-6, with D unclear. Germline assignment: CDR1 SNHLY and CDR2 FYNNEI. CDR3 length: 15 amino acids. Trimming took off 4 bases at V and 14 bases at J, with 21 bases between the two ends. The CDR3 spells CASSAEGYSLAALHF. CDR3 in DNA: TGTGCCAGCAGTGCTGAGGGTTATAGCCTGGCGGCCCTCCACTTT.

V gene TRBV7-9 combines with J gene TRBJ1-2; 8 nucleotides line up with TRBD1. This CDR3 region has 13 residues. Germline CDR1 SEHNR, CDR2 FQNEAQ (reference sequence). Trimming at V came to 5 bases and at J to 6 bases, leaving 5 bases not matched to a gene. The CDR3 bases are TGTGCCAGCAGCCTGACAGGGGAAGATGGCTACACCTTC. Translation gives CASSLTGEDGYTF. The full variable domain, completed using reference TRBV7-9 and TRBJ1-2, is DTGVSQNPRHKITKRGQNVTFRCDPISEHNRLYWYRQTLGQGPEFLTYFQNEAQLEKSRLLSDRFSAERPKGSFSTLEIQRTEQGDSAMYLCASSLTGEDGYTFGSGTRLTVV.

The CDR3 nucleotides read TGTGCCAGCAGCCCAAGCGGGAGGGCCTTTGAGACCCAGTACTTC. It encodes CASSPSGRAFETQYF. The chain joins TRBV3-1 (or the pseudogene TRBV3-2) to TRBJ2-5; TRBD2 matches at 10 bases. Trimming removed 4 bases from V and 5 bases from J; junction bases left unmatched: 7. The CDR3 consists of 15 residues. Per the germline V gene, CDR1 is LGHDT and CDR2 is YNNKEL (reference sequence).

V gene TRBV3-1 (or the pseudogene TRBV3-2) combines with J gene TRBJ1-2, with a tentative D call TRBD1 (6 bases). V lost 5 bases and J 1 base, leaving 14 bases between the germline ends. Germline CDR1 is LGHDT and CDR2 is YNNKEL (reference sequence). The CDR3 is 15 amino acids. The CDR3 nucleotides are TGTGCCAGCAGCAACTTTGACAGGCTTAACTATGGCTACACCTTC. It translates to CASSNFDRLNYGYTF.

This rearrangement joins TRBV19 to TRBJ1-3, with unresolved D. Trimming cost V 7 bases and J 0 bases, with 10 bases left between them. In germline, CDR1 is LNHDA, CDR2 SQIVND (reference sequence). This CDR3 is 14 amino acids long. The CDR3 DNA sequence: TGTGCCAGTAACCCCCTCGGCTCTGGAAACACCATATATTTT. It is translated as CASNPLGSGNTIYF.

The J gene is TRBJ2-5, the V gene TRBV11-3; D is unresolved. The CDR3 sequence is 13 residues long. Germline V gene sequence: CDR1 SGHNT, CDR2 YENEEA. The V and J ends lost 1 base and 5 bases respectively, with 8 bases between them. In DNA form, the CDR3 reads TGTGCCAGCAGCTTAGGGAGTAGGGAGACCCAGTACTTC. Translating it yields CASSLGSRETQYF. Based on the CDR3 plus reference TRBV11-3 and TRBJ2-5, the full variable domain is EAGVVQSPRYKIIEKKQPVAFWCNPISGHNTLYWYLQNLGQGPELLIRYENEEAVDDSQLPKDRFSAERLKGVDSTLKIQPAELGDSAVYLCASSLGSRETQYFGPGTRLLVL.

In regard to this clone: Other DNA sequences within the sample encode an identical CDR3. The chain couples TRBV18 to TRBJ1-1, with 7 positions matching TRBD1. J lost 1 base, V lost 4 bases, and 3 bases had no gene match. The CDR3 length is 14 residues. Germline assignment: CDR1 KGHSH and CDR2 LQKENI. The CDR3 nucleotides are TGTGCCAGCTCACAGGACAGGAAGAACACTGAAGCTTTCTTT. This encodes CASSQDRKNTEAFF.